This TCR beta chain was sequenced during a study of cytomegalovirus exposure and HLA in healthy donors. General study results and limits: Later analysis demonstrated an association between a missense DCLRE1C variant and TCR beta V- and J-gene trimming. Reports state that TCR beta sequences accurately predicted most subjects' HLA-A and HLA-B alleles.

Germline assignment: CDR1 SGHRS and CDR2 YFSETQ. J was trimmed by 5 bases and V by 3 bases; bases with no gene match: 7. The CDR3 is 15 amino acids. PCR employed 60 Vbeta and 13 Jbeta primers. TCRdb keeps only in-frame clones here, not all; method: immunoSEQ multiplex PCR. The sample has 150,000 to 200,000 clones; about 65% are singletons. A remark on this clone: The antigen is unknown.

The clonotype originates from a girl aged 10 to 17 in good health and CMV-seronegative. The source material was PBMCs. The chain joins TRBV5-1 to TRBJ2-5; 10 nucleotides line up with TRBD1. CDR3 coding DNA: TGCGCCAGCAGCTCCGGGACAGGGGATGGGGAGACCCAGTACTTC. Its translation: CASSSGTGDGETQYF.